This T cell receptor (beta chain) appears in the sequencing data of a study of shared clonotypes between healthy human individuals. A CD45RA-negative memory subset and a CD45RA+ naive subset were separated from the CD4+ cells. The V and J ends lost 5 bases and 1 base, in that order; junction bases with no gene match: 9. The CDR3 sequence is 16 residues long. Germline V CDR1 and CDR2: SGHAT, FQNNGV. Produced via immunoSEQ multiplex PCR; TCRdb's table is partial and in-frame only. The sample contains more than 2 million clones, 90% to 95% of which appear only once. This receptor was identified in a man in his late teens or twenties in good health. Sequencing used naive CD4+ T cells sorted from blood. The sample's subset: CD45RA+ positively selected. This rearrangement joins TRBV11-2 to TRBJ2-5; 8 bases match TRBD2. Here the CDR3 reads CASSARPGTSQETQYF. DNA for the CDR3: TGTGCCAGCAGCGCCCGTCCCGGGACTAGCCAAGAGACCCAGTACTTC.